This T cell receptor (beta chain) is drawn from a study of cytomegalovirus exposure and HLA in healthy donors (dated by TCRdb to about 2017). Study-wide context: In an earlier analysis of several hundred of the donors, 250 to 300 Gb of sequence data and 100 million or so unique TCR beta sequences from 150 million to 200 million T cells were reported. About 5 DR-DQ haplotypes were handled as single units for association and clustering, since linkage in the cohort was strong. The study combined high-throughput TCR immunosequencing, statistical association of individual TCRs with disease status, and machine learning to predict cytomegalovirus infection status. A later analysis re-analyzed previously published TCR beta repertoires from roughly 630 donors and added high-resolution HLA genotyping to study TCR occurrence patterns. Besides the first cohort of some 670 subjects, a separate validation cohort made up of roughly 120 different subjects was used. The study aimed to test whether cataloging public T cell receptors could reveal signatures of past pathogen exposure. A later genetic analysis took genome-wide SNP genotypes for about 65% of the roughly 670 donors and used that subset as a discovery cohort. The T cell repertoires of several hundred subjects were profiled by immunosequencing and related to cytomegalovirus serostatus. Every discovery cohort repertoire had been produced on one sequencing platform. The number of donors typed differed by locus, with about 629-640 for A, B, C, DRB1 and DQB1, more than 500 for DQA1, 600 to 610 for DPA1, and roughly 450 for DPB1. An earlier analysis of about 620 of the donors applied high-throughput TCR beta sequencing to assess whether each TCR beta V gene segment acted as functional or pseudogenic. Across approximately 420 genotyped donors of the cohort, an average of roughly 230,000 unique TCR beta nucleotide sequences per donor were sequenced, and 15% to 20% of those sequences were non-productive. Alongside the repertoire data, information on donor age, sex, ethnicity and CMV serostatus was compiled. In the later analysis, no new phenotypic data were used to find candidate immune exposures; instead, reliance was placed on TCR beta sequences and their occurrence across donors. HLA typing included class I and class II loci at four-digit resolution. Among the roughly 400 genotyped donors, about 85% belonged to the genetic ancestry cluster associated with self-reported Caucasian donors. An early release that covered about 600 HLA-typed donors contained approximately 300 gigabases of sequencing data and tens of millions of unique TCR sequences.

In total, fewer than 750 healthy bone marrow donors made up the cohort. All cohort members were sampled while nominally healthy, although unrecorded immune exposures were likely present. The donor tested CMV seronegative, placing the donor among the 350 or so seronegative members of the cohort. Every donor gave a peripheral blood sample, and the peripheral blood mononuclear cells from that sample were used for TCR beta sequencing. Genomic DNA extraction from the blood cell samples was performed with the Qiagen DNeasy Blood Extraction Kit. Library preparation used the immunoSEQ multiplex PCR assay. For the multiplex PCR, a mixture combining 60 forward primers for TCR Vbeta segments and 13 reverse primers for TCR Jbeta segments was used. A multiplex PCR assay on genomic DNA amplified the CDR3 region of rearranged TCR beta genes. The Illumina HiSeq System was used to sequence the amplified TCR beta libraries as 87-base-pair reads. For the original study's pipeline: A later analysis counted tens of millions of unique TCR beta chains across the 700 or so repertoires, and 9.5 million to 11 million of these chains were shared by at least two donors. A nearest-neighbor algorithm error-corrected the raw reads and collapsed the reads into unique sequences, merging closely related sequences to remove PCR and sequencing errors. To assign V, D and J gene segments, CDR3 sequences were aligned to IMGT reference sequences. For a sequence to be retained, a match of at least six nucleotides was required to both a V gene segment and a J gene segment. Rearrangements were classified as productive when the CDR3 lacked stop codons and remained in frame with V and J, and all other rearrangements were classified as non-productive. Following IMGT convention, CDR3 was defined as the stretch from the second conserved V-encoded cysteine up to the conserved J-encoded phenylalanine. Sequences without an unambiguous match to a single V gene segment were excluded from the earlier analysis of several hundred of the donors. An earlier analysis of fewer than 750 of the donors classified V segments as functional when productive rearrangements were above 56.7% and as segregating when the standard deviation between donors was above 5%. A statistical classification framework was developed to diagnose cytomegalovirus status using the catalog of TCR beta chain sequences. In a later analysis, V and J genes were assigned by comparing TCR nucleotide sequences against IMGT/GENE-DB human TR gene sequences. In a later analysis, CDR3 sequences and most-parsimonious VDJ recombination scenarios were assigned using the TCRdist pipeline. In a later analysis, every TCR beta chain was defined by the combination of its CDR3 amino acid sequence and its V-gene family, and reads without a unique V-gene family were dropped. To address suspected cross-contamination and a sequencing artifact, a later analysis removed a few hundred highly shared, low-generation-probability nucleotide sequences. In a later analysis, a clonal expansion index was calculated for each public chain from normalized within-repertoire ranks of inferred template counts. In a later analysis, generation probabilities were computed with a VDJ recombination model fitted to out-of-frame rearrangements, and the resulting probabilities were checked against IGoR. In a later analysis, hypergeometric tests were used to score TCR-TCR, TCR-HLA and TCR-CMV co-occurrence, with a repertoire-size bias correction applied to TCR pairs. In a later analysis, false discovery rates were estimated by permuting HLA or CMV assignments 20 times. In a later analysis, co-occurring TCRs were grouped using DBSCAN, with TCRdist sequence similarity added in when clustering inside HLA-allele-positive subsets. For co-occurrence clustering, repertoires with fewer than 30,000 or more than 120,000 public chains were excluded, along with about five repertoires with anomalous nucleotide sharing. The source is immuneACCESS, and TCRdb retained only in-frame sequences with V and J called. Part of the clones is not carried over; for the studies checked, unresolved V genes explain less than half of this, and the remainder is unexplained. The DNA gave D and trimming, while V, J and clone size come from that table. A total of 75,000 to 100,000 clones appear in this sample, around 60% of them only once. The top ten clones comprise 3% to 3.5% of the sample.

On this clone: Its antigen is not yet known. No base quality information exists; no much larger clone differs at one position. This sample includes further DNA sequences coding for the same CDR3.

The research as a whole found: Because HLA typing was unavailable for some donors at each locus, only the typed subset was used in association tests. The sequencing pipeline was judged likely to have produced a cluster of highly shared sequence variants as a technical artifact. A further reported finding was that TCR beta sequences accurately predicted the HLA-A and HLA-B alleles for most subjects in the first cohort. An association between a missense DCLRE1C variant and V-gene and J-gene trimming of TCR beta chains was found in a later genetic analysis and replicated in an independent cohort. The authors suggested that the approach could potentially be generalized to other disease states and immunological phenotypes. A later analysis found that most CMV-associated TCR beta chains appeared HLA-restricted, with HLA associations seemingly driven largely by CMV exposure. This cohort had only TCR beta chains sequenced, and the lack of alpha or paired-chain data limited which features could be detected. The only immune exposure information available for the cohort was CMV serostatus. According to a later analysis, TCR association rates differed among HLA loci, with DRB1 alleles showing the most associated TCRs and HLA-C alleles showing the fewest. According to a later genetic analysis, donors in an Asian-associated ancestry cluster had fewer N-insertions in productive TCRs than the approximately 650-donor mean. Presence/absence analyses assumed roughly uniform sequencing depth across donors, an assumption that may not hold. In the study, 150 to 200 TCR beta chains were listed as associated with cytomegalovirus. A later analysis found that HLA-associated TCR beta chains were more clonally expanded and had lower generation probabilities than equally common non-associated chains. Because counts were too low, around 18 rarely observed V segments, including chromosome 9 orphons, were left out of the earlier analysis of over 550 of the donors. An earlier analysis of around 500 of the donors showed that most TCR beta V segments appeared in productive rearrangements either about 90% or about 30% of the time, which broadly matched IMGT annotations. Linkage disequilibrium might explain the correlated functional status among segregating V segments, but an unknown experimental factor could not be excluded. While some public TCRs were present in many individuals, most TCR sequences turned up only very rarely across donors. In vitro tests confirmed that three of the cytomegalovirus-associated TCR beta chains recognize cytomegalovirus antigens. Cytomegalovirus status was reported to be diagnosed by the classifier with high specificity and sensitivity in both the original and validation cohorts. Assigning TCR associations to individual alleles was difficult when HLA alleles, especially DR and DQ, strongly co-occurred. In a later analysis, around 15,000 TCR beta sequences were associated with specific HLA alleles at a false discovery rate of 0.05. A later analysis reported that several top co-occurrence clusters appeared linked to parvovirus B19, influenza, CMV and Epstein-Barr virus.

This TCR was sampled from a man aged 55 to 70 in good health and CMV-seronegative. Sequenced input: PBMCs.

The nucleotide sequence is TGTGCCAGCAGTGAGGGAGGGCTAGCGGGCCTCAATGAGCAGTTCTTC. The translation is CASSEGGLAGLNEQFF. The chain uses TRBV2 and TRBJ2-1, and TRBD2 matches 8 of the central bases. There are 16 amino acids in the CDR3, from cysteine to phenylalanine inclusive. The entry retains the CDR3 DNA only, 48 bases that are in frame from base 1. The germline V gene gives CDR1 as SNHLY and CDR2 as FYNNEI. V is cut back by 3 bases and J by 6 bases, with 10 bases in the junction unmatched.